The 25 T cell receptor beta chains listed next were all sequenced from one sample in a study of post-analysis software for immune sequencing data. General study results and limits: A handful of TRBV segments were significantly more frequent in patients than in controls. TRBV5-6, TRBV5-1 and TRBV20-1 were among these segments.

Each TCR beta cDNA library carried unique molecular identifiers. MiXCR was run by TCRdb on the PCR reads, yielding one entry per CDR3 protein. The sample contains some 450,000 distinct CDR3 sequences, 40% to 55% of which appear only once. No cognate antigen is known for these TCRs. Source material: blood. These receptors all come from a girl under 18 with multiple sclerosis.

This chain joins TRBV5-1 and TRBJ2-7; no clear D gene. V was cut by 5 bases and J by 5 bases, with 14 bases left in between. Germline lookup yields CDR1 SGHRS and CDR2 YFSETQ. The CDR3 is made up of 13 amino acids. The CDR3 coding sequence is TGCGCCAGCAGTCTTCCCAATGGGGACGAGCAGTACTTC. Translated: CASSLPNGDEQYF.

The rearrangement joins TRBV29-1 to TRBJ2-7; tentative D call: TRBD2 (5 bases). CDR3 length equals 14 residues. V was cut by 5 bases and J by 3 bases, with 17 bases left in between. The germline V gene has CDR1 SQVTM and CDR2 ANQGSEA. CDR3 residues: CSVLQGLESYEQYF. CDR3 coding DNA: TGCAGCGTTTTACAAGGACTGGAAAGCTACGAGCAGTACTTC.

CDR3 sequence: CSANPIDSGQFF. Here the CDR3 DNA reads TGCAGTGCTAACCCTATAGACAGTGGGCAGTTCTTC. This chain connects TRBV20-1 to TRBJ2-1; D is possibly TRBD1 (5 bases). Trimming removed 4 bases at V and 12 bases at J, with 16 bases between. The germline CDR1 and CDR2 sequences are DFQATT and SNEGSKA (reference sequence). This CDR3 has 12 amino acids.

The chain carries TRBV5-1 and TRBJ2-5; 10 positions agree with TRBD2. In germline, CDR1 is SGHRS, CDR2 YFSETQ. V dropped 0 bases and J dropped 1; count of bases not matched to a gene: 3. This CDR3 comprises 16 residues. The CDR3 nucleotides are TGCGCCAGCAGCTTGGCCCGACTAGCGGGCCAAGAGACCCAGTACTTC. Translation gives CASSLARLAGQETQYF.

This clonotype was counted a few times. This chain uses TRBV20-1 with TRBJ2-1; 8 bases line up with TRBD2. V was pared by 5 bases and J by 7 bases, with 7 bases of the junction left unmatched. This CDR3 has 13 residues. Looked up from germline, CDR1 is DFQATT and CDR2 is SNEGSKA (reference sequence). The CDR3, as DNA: TGCAGTGCTCCACGGACTAGCCGTAATGAGCAGTTCTTC. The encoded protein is CSAPRTSRNEQFF.

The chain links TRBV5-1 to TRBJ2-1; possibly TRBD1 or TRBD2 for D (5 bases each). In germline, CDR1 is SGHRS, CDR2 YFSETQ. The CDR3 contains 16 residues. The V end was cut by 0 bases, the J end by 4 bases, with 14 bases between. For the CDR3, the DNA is TGCGCCAGCAGCTTGGTAGGGACGGGGATATACAATGAGCAGTTCTTC. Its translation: CASSLVGTGIYNEQFF.

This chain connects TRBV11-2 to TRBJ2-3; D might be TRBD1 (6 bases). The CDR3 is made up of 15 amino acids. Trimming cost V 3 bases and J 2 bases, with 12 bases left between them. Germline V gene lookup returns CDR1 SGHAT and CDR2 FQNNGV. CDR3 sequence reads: CASSLDRVSTDTQYF. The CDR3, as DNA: TGTGCCAGCAGCTTGGACAGAGTATCCACAGATACGCAGTATTTT.

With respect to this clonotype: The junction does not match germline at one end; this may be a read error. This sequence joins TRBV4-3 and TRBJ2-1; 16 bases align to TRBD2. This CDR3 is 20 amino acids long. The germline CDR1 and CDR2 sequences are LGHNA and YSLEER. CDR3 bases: TGCGCCAGCAGCCAAGGTTCGGGACTAGCGGGAGGGCTTACCTACAATGAGCGGTTCTTC. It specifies CASSQGSGLAGGLTYNERFF.

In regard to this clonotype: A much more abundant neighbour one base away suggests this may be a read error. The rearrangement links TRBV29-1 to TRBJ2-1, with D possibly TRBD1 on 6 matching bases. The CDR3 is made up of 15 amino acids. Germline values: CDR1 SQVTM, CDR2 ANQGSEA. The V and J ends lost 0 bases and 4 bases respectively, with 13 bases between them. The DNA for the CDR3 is TGCAGCGTTGAAGAGGGGGCTAGCAGATACAATGAGCAGTTCTTC. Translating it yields CSVEEGASRYNEQFF.

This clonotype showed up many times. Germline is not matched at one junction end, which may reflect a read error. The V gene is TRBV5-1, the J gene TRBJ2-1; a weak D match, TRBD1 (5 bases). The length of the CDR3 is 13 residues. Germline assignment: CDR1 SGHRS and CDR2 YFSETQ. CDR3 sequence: CASSLGLNNEQFF. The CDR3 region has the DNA TGTGCCAGCAGTTTGGGGCTAAACAATGAGCAGTTCTTC.

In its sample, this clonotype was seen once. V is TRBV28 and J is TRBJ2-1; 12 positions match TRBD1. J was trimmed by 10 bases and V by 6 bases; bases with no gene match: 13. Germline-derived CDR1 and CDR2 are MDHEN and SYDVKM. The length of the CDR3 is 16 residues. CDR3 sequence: CASSRNLGQGAREQFF. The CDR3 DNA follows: TGTGCCAGCAGCCGGAACCTGGGACAGGGGGCGAGAGAGCAGTTCTTC.

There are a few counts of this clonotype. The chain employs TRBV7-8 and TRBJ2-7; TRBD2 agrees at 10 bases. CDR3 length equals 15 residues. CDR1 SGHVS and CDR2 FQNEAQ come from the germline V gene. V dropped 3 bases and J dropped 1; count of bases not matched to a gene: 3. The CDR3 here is CASSFGLAVSYEQYF. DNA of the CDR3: TGTGCCAGCAGCTTTGGACTAGCGGTTTCCTACGAGCAGTACTTC.

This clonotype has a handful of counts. The CDR3 DNA is TGTGCCAGCAGCTTGGAGCGTTATAATTCACCCCTCCACTTT. It yields the protein CASSLERYNSPLHF. The chain carries TRBV7-2 and TRBJ1-6; D gene uncertain. V was trimmed by 3 bases and J by 4 bases, leaving 7 bases between them. The CDR3 totals 14 residues. Germline CDR1 is SGHTA and CDR2 is FQGNSA.

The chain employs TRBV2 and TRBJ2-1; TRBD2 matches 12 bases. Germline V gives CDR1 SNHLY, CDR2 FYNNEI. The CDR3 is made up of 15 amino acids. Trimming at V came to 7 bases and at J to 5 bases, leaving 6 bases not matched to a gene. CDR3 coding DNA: TGTGCCAGCAACCTAAGACTAGCGGGAGACAATGAGCAGTTCTTC. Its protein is CASNLRLAGDNEQFF.

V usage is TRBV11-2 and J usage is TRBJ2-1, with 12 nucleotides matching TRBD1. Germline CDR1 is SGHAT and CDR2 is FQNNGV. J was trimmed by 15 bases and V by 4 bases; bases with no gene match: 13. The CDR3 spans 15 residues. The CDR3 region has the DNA TGTGCCAGCAGCTCCATGGGGACAGGGGGCTCCTCTCTGTTCTTC. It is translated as CASSSMGTGGSSLFF.

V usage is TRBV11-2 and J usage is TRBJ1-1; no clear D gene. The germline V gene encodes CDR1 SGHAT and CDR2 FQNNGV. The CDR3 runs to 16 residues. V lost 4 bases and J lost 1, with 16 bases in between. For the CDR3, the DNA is TGTGCCAGCAGCTCCCGACTCTCACGGGGGAACACTGAAGCTTTCTTT. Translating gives CASSSRLSRGNTEAFF.

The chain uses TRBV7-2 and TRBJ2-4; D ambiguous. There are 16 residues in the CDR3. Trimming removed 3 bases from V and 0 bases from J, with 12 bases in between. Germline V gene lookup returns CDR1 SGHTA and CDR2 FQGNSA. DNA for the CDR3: TGTGCCAGCAGCTTTGACTCTACTTTAGCCAAAAACATTCAGTACTTC. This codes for CASSFDSTLAKNIQYF.

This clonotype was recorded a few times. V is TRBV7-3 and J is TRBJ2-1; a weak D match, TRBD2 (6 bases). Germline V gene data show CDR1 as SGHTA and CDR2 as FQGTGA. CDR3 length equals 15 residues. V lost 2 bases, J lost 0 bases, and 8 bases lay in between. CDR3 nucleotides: TGTGCCAGCAGCTTAGCGGGATTCTCCTACAATGAGCAGTTCTTC. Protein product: CASSLAGFSYNEQFF.

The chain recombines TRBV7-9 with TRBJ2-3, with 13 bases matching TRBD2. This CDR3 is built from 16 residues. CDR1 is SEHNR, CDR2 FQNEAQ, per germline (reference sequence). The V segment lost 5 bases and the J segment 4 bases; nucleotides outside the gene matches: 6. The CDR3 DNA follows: TGTGCCAGCAGCGACCGACTAGCGGGAGGCGCAGATACGCAGTATTTT. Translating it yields CASSDRLAGGADTQYF.

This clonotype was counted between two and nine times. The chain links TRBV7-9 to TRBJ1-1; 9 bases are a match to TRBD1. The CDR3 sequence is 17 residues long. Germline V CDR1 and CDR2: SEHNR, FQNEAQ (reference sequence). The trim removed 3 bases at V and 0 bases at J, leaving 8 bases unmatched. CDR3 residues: CASSFSRQGGMNTEAFF. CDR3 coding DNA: TGTGCCAGCAGCTTTTCCCGACAGGGGGGGATGAACACTGAAGCTTTCTTT.

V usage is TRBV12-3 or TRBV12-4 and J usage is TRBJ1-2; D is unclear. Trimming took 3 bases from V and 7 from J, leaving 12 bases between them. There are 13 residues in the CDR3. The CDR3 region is CASSLDRVAGYTF. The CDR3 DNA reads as TGTGCCAGCAGTTTGGACCGAGTGGCTGGCTACACCTTC.

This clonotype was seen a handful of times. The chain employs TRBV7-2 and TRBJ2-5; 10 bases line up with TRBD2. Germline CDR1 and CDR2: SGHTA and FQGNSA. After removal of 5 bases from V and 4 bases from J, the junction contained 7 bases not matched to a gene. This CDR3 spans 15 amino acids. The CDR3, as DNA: TGTGCCAGCAGCCCTAGCGGGAGAACCCGAGAGACCCAGTACTTC. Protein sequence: CASSPSGRTRETQYF.

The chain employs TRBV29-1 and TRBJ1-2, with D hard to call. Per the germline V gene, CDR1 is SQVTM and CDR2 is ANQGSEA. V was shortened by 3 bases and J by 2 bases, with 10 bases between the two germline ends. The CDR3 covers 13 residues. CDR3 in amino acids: CSVDRVQNYGYTF. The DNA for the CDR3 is TGCAGCGTTGATCGCGTACAGAACTATGGCTACACCTTC. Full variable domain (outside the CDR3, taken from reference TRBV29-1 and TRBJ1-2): SAVISQKPSRDICQRGTSLTIQCQVDSQVTMMFWYRQQPGQSLTLIATANQGSEATYESGFVIDKFPISRPNLTFSTLTVSNMSPEDSSIYLCSVDRVQNYGYTFGSGTRLTVV.

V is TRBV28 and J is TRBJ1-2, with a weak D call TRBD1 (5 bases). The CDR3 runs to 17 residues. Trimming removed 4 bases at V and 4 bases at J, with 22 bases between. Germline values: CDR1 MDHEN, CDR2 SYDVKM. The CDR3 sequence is CASSSLFEMTDLYGYTF. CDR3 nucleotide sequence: TGTGCCAGCAGTTCCCTTTTTGAAATGACAGACCTCTATGGCTACACCTTC.

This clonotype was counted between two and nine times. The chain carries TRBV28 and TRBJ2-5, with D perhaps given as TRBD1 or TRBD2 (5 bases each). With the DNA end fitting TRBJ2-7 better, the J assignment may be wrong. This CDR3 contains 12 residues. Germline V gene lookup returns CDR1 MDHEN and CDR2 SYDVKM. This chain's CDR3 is CASSREGREQYF. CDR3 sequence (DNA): TGTGCCAGCAGCAGAGAGGGGCGCGAGCAGTACTTC.